This T cell receptor (beta chain) was recovered during a study of regulatory T cells in long-lasting Graves disease. This clonotype was counted at least ten times. Construction of the TCR beta libraries employed iRepertoire HTBI primers in conjunction with Arm-PCR of CDR3 regions. Each CDR3 protein is one row after TCRdb ran MiXCR on the multiplex PCR reads. The sample shows 400,000 or so distinct CDR3 sequences, about 25% of them seen only once. Time point meaning: persistent/refractory GD, antithyroid drugs over 5 years with positive TRAb. Construction of the TCR library relied on RNA isolated from PBMCs. This clonotype was obtained from a female donor with Graves disease. Sequenced material: peripheral blood mononuclear cells (PBMCs), taken when the disease was refractory, from a patient treated with antithyroid drugs.

The CDR3 sequence is CASRVTGDGGYTF. Written as DNA, the CDR3 is TGTGCCAGCAGGGTGACAGGGGACGGTGGCTACACCTTC. The chain couples TRBV7-9 to TRBJ1-2; 8 bases match TRBD1. The CDR3 runs to 13 residues. Per germline, CDR1 SEHNR and CDR2 FQNEAQ (reference sequence). Trimming at V came to 6 bases and at J to 7 bases, leaving 7 bases not matched to a gene.